This T cell receptor (beta chain) originates from a study of blood T cell repertoires in COVID-19 (dated by TCRdb to between 2020 and 2021). Describing the broader study: Samples covering the acute and convalescent phases of COVID-19 were provided by collaborators in the United States, Italy and Spain. The dataset comprised deeply sampled blood TCRbeta repertoires from subjects exposed to, actively infected with, or recovered from COVID-19. Nearly every sample came with metadata listing a de-identified subject ID, COVID-19 status, age in years and sex. Where available, HLA class I and class II types were obtained from metadata supplied by the sample provider rather than from assay-based typing. Samples were obtained from the ongoing ImmuneRACE study (first 160 participants) and from 1,000 to 1,500 subjects provided by 6 global collaborators. The prospective study material was composed of cDNA or gDNA derived from T cells, B-cell-depleted T cells, or PBMCs. The repertoires were released in a freely available public database meant as a resource for research on the immune response to SARS-CoV-2.

What the research found in general, with its limitations: Clinical and demographic metadata were provided uncurated, with the amount varying by source and participant.

TCRbeta CDR3 regions were amplified from genomic DNA by means of the immunoSEQ Assay, a bias-controlled multiplex PCR. On the study's bioinformatics: Nucleated cell counts per sample were estimated from amplification of reference gene primers within the assay. To quantify the absolute abundance of each unique TCRbeta CDR3 rearrangement, sequence reads were collapsed and filtered. Productive Simpson clonality was computed per sample as the square root of Simpson's diversity index over productive rearrangements. TCRdb mirrors the immuneACCESS table, restricted to in-frame sequences. Some clones are absent from its copies; in checked studies, under half trace to an unresolved V gene, and the reason for the others is unknown. V and J calls and clone size are copied from that table; D and trimming were computed from the DNA. The sample table shows some 150,000 clones, and over 65% are seen once. The top ten clonotypes cover around 4.8% of the sample.

From the cysteine through the phenylalanine, the CDR3 covers 14 amino acids. CDR3 DNA only is kept here, 42 bases in frame from base 1. Deletion took 7 bases off V and 4 bases off J, with a span of 11 bases between the germline ends. CDR1 and CDR2 are drawn from the germline V gene (reference sequence): LNHDA, SQIVND. In the prospective study, participants were about 18 to 89 years old, resided in about 25 geographic areas of the United States, and were enrolled through a virtual design. To assign participants to cohorts, the prospective study relied on clinical history that participants themselves reported in a screening survey and a study questionnaire. Recovered participants in ImmuneRACE Cohort 3 were defined as having two consecutive negative NP/OP PCR tests, clearance from a healthcare professional, or resolution of symptoms. In the prospective study, mobile phlebotomists collected whole blood, serum and a nasopharyngeal or oropharyngeal swab from each participant. Additional blood draws and questionnaires over an approximately two-month period could optionally be provided by prospective study participants. Blood samples from the prospective study were shipped frozen or at room temperature prior to DNA extraction.

A remark on this clone: This clone's antigen is unknown. Base-call qualities are not available, and no considerably larger clone is one nucleotide away.

The sequenced material came from PBMCs or T cells enriched from blood (not recorded which). This chain joins TRBV19 to TRBJ1-6; D gene: possibly TRBD1, on 6 matching bases. This TCR was sampled from a woman aged 45-59 years who had recovered from COVID-19. The CDR3 region: CASKGHLYNSPLHF. The DNA sequence follows: TGTGCCAGTAAGGGACACTTATATAATTCACCCCTCCACTTT.